What follows describes a single TCR beta chain. Its antigen is unknown. Other DNA variants within this sample encode the same CDR3. The sample originates from a study of T cell responses to AZD1222 COVID-19 vaccine. Study overall: Second-dose recipients at about 4 or about 12 weeks were treated as one pooled group.

This table comes from immunoSEQ multiplex PCR, and its TCRdb copy is limited to in-frame clones, with some not included. The sample lists about 260,000 clones; approximately 93% were seen once. Per the germline V gene, CDR1 is KGHSH and CDR2 is LQKENI. V was trimmed by 1 base and J by 6 bases, leaving 6 bases between them. The CDR3 is 12 amino acids. Whole-study results and caveats: Donors were chiefly white British, with a greater number of females, and clonal diversity was perhaps underestimated. The study sampled repertoires only after the peak T cell response. Seropositive at baseline were only a handful of AZD1222 recipients.

The source material was peripheral blood, sampled on day 0 of AZD1222 vaccination. The chain recombines TRBV18 with TRBJ1-2; D call uncertain. The TCR was taken from an adult in good health. The CDR3 DNA reads as TGTGCCAGCTCACCACGGGGAGATGGCTACACCTTC. Translation: CASSPRGDGYTF.